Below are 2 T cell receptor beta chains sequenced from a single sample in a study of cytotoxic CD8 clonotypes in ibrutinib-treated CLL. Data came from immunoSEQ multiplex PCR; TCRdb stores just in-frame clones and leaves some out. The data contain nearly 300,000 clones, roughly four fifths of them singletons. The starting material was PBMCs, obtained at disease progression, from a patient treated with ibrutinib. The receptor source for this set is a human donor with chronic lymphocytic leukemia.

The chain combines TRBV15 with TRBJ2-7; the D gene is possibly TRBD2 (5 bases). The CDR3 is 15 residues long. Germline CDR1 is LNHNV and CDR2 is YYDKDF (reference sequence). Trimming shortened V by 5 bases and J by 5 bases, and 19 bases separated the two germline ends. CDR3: CATSAGLGLPNEQYF. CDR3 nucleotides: TGTGCCACCAGCGCGGGCCTCGGACTGCCAAACGAGCAGTACTTC.

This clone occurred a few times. The CDR3 DNA follows: TGTGCCAGTAGTATAGTTTCGGGGGCGATCGGCTACACCTTC. Protein sequence: CASSIVSGAIGYTF. The chain carries TRBV19 and TRBJ1-2; D is possibly TRBD1 (6 bases). Trimming removed 1 base at V and 8 bases at J, with 14 bases between. There are 14 residues in the CDR3. Looked up from germline, CDR1 is LNHDA and CDR2 is SQIVND (reference sequence).